A single sample is the source of the 14 T cell receptor beta chains below, sequenced in a study of shared clonotypes between healthy human individuals. Sequencing used immunoSEQ multiplex PCR; TCRdb keeps in-frame clones, though not all of them. The table includes about 820,000 clones, almost 95% detected once. In the naive CD8 group, cells lacked CD45RO and were positively selected for CCR7, so terminally differentiated effector memory CD45RA+ cells were left out. The sample was naive CD8+ T cells sorted from blood. Receptors were obtained from a young man in good health.

Only a few counts were recorded for this clone. V gene TRBV19 combines with J gene TRBJ1-5; no clear D. The ends were cut back, 7 bases at V and 2 bases at J, with 6 bases in the middle. CDR1 and CDR2 from the germline V gene are LNHDA and SQIVND (reference sequence). CDR3 length: 12 residues. Here the CDR3 reads CASMQGNQPQHF. The DNA of the CDR3 is TGTGCCAGTATGCAGGGCAATCAGCCCCAGCATTTT. The full variable domain, completed using reference TRBV19 and TRBJ1-5, is DGGITQSPKYLFRKEGQNVTLSCEQNLNHDAMYWYRQDPGQGLRLIYYSQIVNDFQKGDIAEGYSVSREKKESFPLTVTSAQKNPTAFYLCASMQGNQPQHFGDGTRLSIL.

This chain joins TRBV6-6 and TRBJ2-2; possibly TRBD2 for D (6 bases). The CDR3 runs 13 residues. V lost 7 bases and J lost 2, with 8 bases in between. Germline V gene sequence: CDR1 MNHNY, CDR2 SVGAGI (reference sequence). CDR3 sequence reads: CASTGTNTGELFF. Written as DNA, the CDR3 is TGTGCCAGCACCGGGACTAACACCGGGGAGCTGTTTTTT.

The chain recombines TRBV5-1 with TRBJ2-1; 10 positions match TRBD2. Germline CDR1 SGHRS, CDR2 YFSETQ. Losses at the gene ends were 3 bases for V and 5 bases for J; bases not matched to a gene: 8. CDR3 size: 16 residues. Written as DNA, the CDR3 is TGCGCCAGCAGCTGGATACTAGCGGGAAAGAACAATGAGCAGTTCTTC. As protein: CASSWILAGKNNEQFF.

The gene calls are TRBV28 and TRBJ1-3; D remains ambiguous. V was shortened by 7 bases and J by 4 bases, with 26 bases between the two germline ends. Germline V CDR1 and CDR2: MDHEN, SYDVKM. This CDR3 has 18 residues. CDR3 residues: CASTTSNSAALTGNTIYF. For the CDR3, the DNA is TGTGCCAGCACCACGTCGAACAGTGCCGCTCTGACGGGAAACACCATATATTTT. Using reference TRBV28 and TRBJ1-3 for the parts outside the CDR3, the full variable domain is DVKVTQSSRYLVKRTGEKVFLECVQDMDHENMFWYRQDPGLGLRLIYFSYDVKMKEKGDIPEGYSVSREKKERFSLILESASTNQTSMYLCASTTSNSAALTGNTIYFGEGSWLTVV.

The rearrangement joins TRBV7-9 to TRBJ2-5; the D is unclear. The ends were cut back, 1 base at V and 3 bases at J, with 9 bases in the middle. The germline CDR1 and CDR2 sequences are SEHNR and FQNEAQ (reference sequence). This CDR3 contains 14 residues. CDR3 amino acids: CASSLGDPEETQYF. The CDR3 coding sequence is TGTGCCAGCAGCTTAGGTGATCCGGAAGAGACCCAGTACTTC.

The chain combines TRBV27 with TRBJ1-1, with D perhaps matching TRBD1 (5 bases). The CDR3 runs to 15 residues. Trimming stripped 3 bases from V and 0 bases from J, with 11 bases between. Germline CDR1 is MNHEY and CDR2 is SMNVEV (reference sequence). CDR3 region: CASSFRAGMNTEAFF. The CDR3 DNA reads TGTGCCAGCAGTTTCAGGGCGGGAATGAACACTGAAGCTTTCTTT.

This sequence joins TRBV10-3 and TRBJ2-2; 11 nucleotides match TRBD1. CDR1 and CDR2 from the germline V gene are ENHRY and SYGVKD. After removal of 8 bases from V and 6 bases from J, the junction contained 5 bases not matched to a gene. The CDR3 totals 14 residues. The CDR3 sequence is CAISRDRGAGELFF. In DNA, the CDR3 is TGTGCCATCTCCCGGGACAGGGGGGCCGGGGAGCTGTTTTTT.

This chain joins TRBV15 and TRBJ2-4; D might be TRBD1 or TRBD2, each matching 7 bases. The CDR3 sequence is 17 residues long. The V end was cut by 5 bases, the J end by 6 bases, with 23 bases between. The germline V gene encodes CDR1 LNHNV and CDR2 YYDKDF (reference sequence). CDR3 DNA sequence: TGTGCCACCAGCGAATATATCCTAGGGGAGGGGGCAAACATTCAGTACTTC. The encoded protein is CATSEYILGEGANIQYF.

The chain links TRBV27 to TRBJ2-7, with 7 bases that match TRBD2. The CDR3 sequence is 13 residues long. The germline gives CDR1 MNHEY, CDR2 SMNVEV (reference sequence). Losses at the gene ends were 2 bases for V and 6 bases for J; bases not matched to a gene: 4. This CDR3 reads CASSLGGGLEQYF. The CDR3 coding sequence is TGTGCCAGCAGTTTAGGGGGGGGTCTCGAGCAGTACTTC.

The chain couples TRBV28 to TRBJ1-1; D is undetermined. This CDR3 region has 14 residues. Germline lookup yields CDR1 MDHEN and CDR2 SYDVKM. V gave up 5 bases and J gave up 1 base, with 11 bases separating them. The CDR3 nucleotides read TGTGCCAGCAGTCCCACCCCACGGAACACTGAAGCTTTCTTT. Translation: CASSPTPRNTEAFF.

This chain links TRBV7-8 with TRBJ2-5, with D possibly TRBD1 on 6 matching bases. The V end was cut by 5 bases, the J end by 1 base, with 23 bases between. Per the germline V gene, CDR1 is SGHVS and CDR2 is FQNEAQ. The CDR3 consists of 18 residues. This CDR3 is CASSLFRLGRQVQETQYF. DNA of the CDR3: TGTGCCAGCAGCCTCTTCCGTTTGGGGCGACAGGTCCAAGAGACCCAGTACTTC.

This rearrangement joins TRBV11-2 to TRBJ2-5; D tentatively reads TRBD1 or TRBD2 (5 bases each). CDR3 length: 16 residues. Germline values: CDR1 SGHAT, CDR2 FQNNGV. V gave up 5 bases and J gave up 1 base, with 17 bases separating them. Written as DNA, the CDR3 is TGTGCCAGCAGCGAATGGGGCAGAGGGTTCCAAGAGACCCAGTACTTC. This encodes CASSEWGRGFQETQYF. Supplemented by reference TRBV11-2 and TRBJ2-5, the full variable domain reads EAGVAQSPRYKIIEKRQSVAFWCNPISGHATLYWYQQILGQGPKLLIQFQNNGVVDDSQLPKDRFSAERLKGVDSTLKIQPAKLEDSAVYLCASSEWGRGFQETQYFGPGTRLLVL.

This clone was counted once. This sequence joins TRBV21-1 and TRBJ2-7; the table's D call, TRBD1, has no DNA check behind it. TRBV21-1 is a pseudogene locus. This CDR3 has 13 residues. The CDR3 here is CASSTQTAYEQYF. The CDR3 nucleotides read TGTGCCAGCAGCACCCAGACAGCCTACGAGCAGTACTTC.

The chain carries TRBV9 and TRBJ2-1; 12 bases are a match to TRBD2. CDR3 length equals 16 residues. V shed 2 bases and J 7 bases; nucleotides not matched to a gene: 7. Germline CDR1 is SGDLS and CDR2 is YYNGEE. CDR3 sequence (DNA): TGTGCCAGCAGCGTCCCGACTAGCGGGAGTAGAAATGAGCAGTTCTTC. It translates to CASSVPTSGSRNEQFF.